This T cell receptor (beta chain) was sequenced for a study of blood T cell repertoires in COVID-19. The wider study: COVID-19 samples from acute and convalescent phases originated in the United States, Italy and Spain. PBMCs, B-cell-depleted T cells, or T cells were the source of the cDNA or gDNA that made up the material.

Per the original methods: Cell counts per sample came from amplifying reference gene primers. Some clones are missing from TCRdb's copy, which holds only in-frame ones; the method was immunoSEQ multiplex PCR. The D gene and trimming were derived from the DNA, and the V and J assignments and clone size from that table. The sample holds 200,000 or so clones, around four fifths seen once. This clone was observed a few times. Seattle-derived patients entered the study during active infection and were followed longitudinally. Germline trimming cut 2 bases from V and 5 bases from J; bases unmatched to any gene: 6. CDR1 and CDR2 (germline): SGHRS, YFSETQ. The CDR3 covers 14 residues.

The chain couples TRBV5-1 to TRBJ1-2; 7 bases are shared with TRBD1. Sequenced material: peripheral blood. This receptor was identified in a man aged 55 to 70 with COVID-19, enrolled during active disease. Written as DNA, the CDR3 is TGCGCCAGCAGCTTACCTGACAGGGCATATGGCTACACCTTC. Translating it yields CASSLPDRAYGYTF.